The present T cell receptor (beta chain) was sequenced within a study of T-cell memory formation after mild COVID-19. Study-wide context: There were largely donor-specific TCR clusters.

About this clonotype: Its target is not known.

TCRalpha and TCRbeta libraries used 5'RACE with constant-segment primers and UMIs. In TCRdb, the 5' RACE reads were re-called with MiXCR into one record per CDR3 protein. Of over 350,000 distinct CDR3 sequences in the sample, 20% to 25% are singletons; the top ten hold roughly 8.9%. From germline, CDR1 is SGHTA and CDR2 FQGNSA. J was trimmed by 13 bases and V by 1 base; bases with no gene match: 2. The CDR3 loop spans 12 amino acids. The study, taken as a whole, reports: Mainly CM and EM harbored the contracting CD4+ clones; mainly EMRA harbored the CD8+ ones.

This TCR derives from an adult woman who had mild COVID-19 (a few samples of this study predate the infection). Cell type and time point are not known. The chain couples TRBV7-2 to TRBJ2-1; 9 nucleotides match TRBD2. The specimen sequenced was PBMCs or a T cell subset sorted from them (not recorded which). The CDR3, as DNA: TGTGCCAGCAGCTTAGGGACTAGCGTCCAGTTCTTC. The encoded protein is CASSLGTSVQFF.